The 16 T cell receptor beta chains below all came from one sample that was sequenced in a study of CXCR3-negative and CXCR3-positive naive CD8 T cells. Study-wide results and limits: Compared with CXCR3-negative naive cells, CXCR3-positive naive cells showed more hydrophobic TRB CDR3s.

TRB cDNA was prepared as libraries by UMI-labeled 5' RACE. TCRdb reprocessed the 5' RACE reads and keeps a single row for each CDR3 protein, giving no DNA. This table holds around 95,000 distinct CDR3 sequences. For these receptors, no antigen is known. Source material: naive CXCR3+ CD8+ T cells from blood. The subset denotes: CD45RO-CCR7+CD27+CD95- naive CD8+ T cells expressing CXCR3 (TNR3+). The receptors derive from a human donor in good health. Some clones in this sample may be carry-over from other donors' samples.

This chain connects TRBV5-1 to TRBJ2-1; TCRdb names TRBD1, which stays unverified in the absence of DNA. This CDR3 is built from 14 residues. Germline V gene data show CDR1 as SGHRS and CDR2 as YFSETQ. The CDR3 loop reads CASSLAGGPDEQFF.

The chain joins TRBV12-3 or TRBV12-4 to TRBJ2-1; TCRdb reports TRBD2, a call that lacks DNA to check it against. This CDR3 is built from 15 residues. CDR3 residues: CASSIGTNSYNEQFF.

The chain has TRBV7-9 and TRBJ2-3; TCRdb's D call of TRBD2 is untestable without DNA. This CDR3 comprises 17 residues. Germline V gives CDR1 SEHNR, CDR2 FQNEAQ (reference sequence). This CDR3 reads CASSDSPSGGSTDTQYF.

The chain uses TRBV6-5 and TRBJ2-1; TCRdb names TRBD1, which stays unverified in the absence of DNA. The CDR3 is made up of 14 amino acids. Germline V gene data show CDR1 as MNHEY and CDR2 as SVGAGI. CDR3 amino acids: CASTQGGPYNEQFF.

The chain uses TRBV4-3 and TRBJ2-3; TCRdb picks TRBD1, but there is no DNA to check that call. This CDR3 is 15 amino acids long. Germline V gene lookup returns CDR1 LGHNA and CDR2 YSLEER. CDR3: CASSPSGQAGDTQYF.

This rearrangement joins TRBV25-1 to TRBJ2-7. The germline V gene encodes CDR1 MGHDK and CDR2 SYGVNS. CDR3 length: 13 amino acids. CDR3 protein: CASSDRRNYEQYF.

The CDR3 here is CASLSGLAKDTQYF. This sequence joins TRBV12-3 or TRBV12-4 and TRBJ2-3; the TRBD1 assignment by TCRdb is unverifiable without DNA. The CDR3 length is 14 residues.

The V and J genes are TRBV11-2 and TRBJ2-1; checking the TCRdb D call of TRBD2 is not possible without DNA. Per the germline V gene, CDR1 is SGHAT and CDR2 is FQNNGV. The CDR3 spans 16 residues. This CDR3 is CASSLPQGGLGNEQFF. The variable domain in full, completed from reference TRBV11-2 and TRBJ2-1, reads EAGVAQSPRYKIIEKRQSVAFWCNPISGHATLYWYQQILGQGPKLLIQFQNNGVVDDSQLPKDRFSAERLKGVDSTLKIQPAKLEDSAVYLCASSLPQGGLGNEQFFGPGTRLTVL.

The chain links TRBV6-5 to TRBJ1-1; TCRdb's D call of TRBD1 is untestable without DNA. The CDR3 extends over 12 amino acids. CDR1 is MNHEY, CDR2 SVGAGI, per germline. The CDR3 region is CASSNRGTEAFF.

The rearrangement uses TRBV7-3 and TRBJ2-1; checking the TCRdb D call of TRBD1 is not possible without DNA. Per germline, CDR1 SGHTA and CDR2 FQGTGA. This CDR3 region has 15 residues. This CDR3 reads CASSLIGGDYNEQFF. Filled out from reference TRBV7-3 and TRBJ2-1, the complete variable domain reads GAGVSQTPSNKVTEKGKYVELRCDPISGHTALYWYRQSLGQGPEFLIYFQGTGAADDSGLPNDRFFAVRPEGSVSTLKIQRTERGDSAVYLCASSLIGGDYNEQFFGPGTRLTVL.

The V call is TRBV6-5, the J call TRBJ1-5; without DNA, the TCRdb call of TRBD1 cannot be checked. Germline V CDR1 and CDR2: MNHEY, SVGAGI. The CDR3 has 15 residues. The CDR3 spells CASSYSQGYNQPQHF.

The V gene is TRBV7-6, the J gene TRBJ2-1; no DNA is available, so the TRBD1 call from TCRdb remains unchecked. Germline V CDR1 and CDR2: SGHVS, FNYEAQ. The CDR3 has 15 residues. This CDR3 is CASSQRDSAYNEQFF.

This chain links TRBV10-3 with TRBJ2-5; TCRdb names TRBD1, which stays unverified in the absence of DNA. The CDR3 extends over 15 amino acids. The germline gives CDR1 ENHRY, CDR2 SYGVKD. The CDR3: CAISGVAGAAETQYF.

CDR3 loop: CASSSLAGVTTPHNEQFF. This chain links TRBV11-3 with TRBJ2-1; TCRdb's assignment of TRBD2 cannot be checked, as there is no DNA. CDR3 size: 18 residues. CDR1 is SGHNT, CDR2 YENEEA, per germline. The full variable domain, rest sourced from reference TRBV11-3 and TRBJ2-1, is EAGVVQSPRYKIIEKKQPVAFWCNPISGHNTLYWYLQNLGQGPELLIRYENEEAVDDSQLPKDRFSAERLKGVDSTLKIQPAELGDSAVYLCASSSLAGVTTPHNEQFFGPGTRLTVL.

The CDR3 sequence is CASSNGTEVETQYF. V and J are TRBV7-8 and TRBJ2-5; checking the TCRdb D call of TRBD1 is not possible without DNA. CDR3 length: 14 amino acids. Germline V gene lookup returns CDR1 SGHVS and CDR2 FQNEAQ.

The CDR3 here is CASGLGGNTEAFF. The chain has TRBV12-5 and TRBJ1-1. The CDR3 contains 13 residues. Per germline, CDR1 LGHNT and CDR2 FRNRAP.